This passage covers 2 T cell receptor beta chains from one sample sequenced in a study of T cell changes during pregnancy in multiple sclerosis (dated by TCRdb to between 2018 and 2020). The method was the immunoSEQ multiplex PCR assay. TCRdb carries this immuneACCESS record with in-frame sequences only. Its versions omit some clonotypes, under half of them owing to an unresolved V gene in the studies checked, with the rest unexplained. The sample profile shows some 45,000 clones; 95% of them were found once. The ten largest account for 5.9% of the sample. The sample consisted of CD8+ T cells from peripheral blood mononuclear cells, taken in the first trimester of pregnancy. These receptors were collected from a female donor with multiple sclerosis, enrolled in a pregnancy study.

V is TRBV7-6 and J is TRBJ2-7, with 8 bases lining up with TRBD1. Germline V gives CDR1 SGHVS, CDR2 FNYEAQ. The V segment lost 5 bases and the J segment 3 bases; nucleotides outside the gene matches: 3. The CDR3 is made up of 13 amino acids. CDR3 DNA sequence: TGTGCCAGCAGCGTGGGACAGGTCTACGAGCAGTACTTC. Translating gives CASSVGQVYEQYF.

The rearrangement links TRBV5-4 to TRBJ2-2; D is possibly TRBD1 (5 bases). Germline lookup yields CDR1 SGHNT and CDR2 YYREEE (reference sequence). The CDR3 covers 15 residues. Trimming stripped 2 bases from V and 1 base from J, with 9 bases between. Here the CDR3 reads CASSFSRGNTGELFF. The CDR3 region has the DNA TGTGCCAGCAGCTTCTCTAGGGGGAACACCGGGGAGCTGTTTTTT.